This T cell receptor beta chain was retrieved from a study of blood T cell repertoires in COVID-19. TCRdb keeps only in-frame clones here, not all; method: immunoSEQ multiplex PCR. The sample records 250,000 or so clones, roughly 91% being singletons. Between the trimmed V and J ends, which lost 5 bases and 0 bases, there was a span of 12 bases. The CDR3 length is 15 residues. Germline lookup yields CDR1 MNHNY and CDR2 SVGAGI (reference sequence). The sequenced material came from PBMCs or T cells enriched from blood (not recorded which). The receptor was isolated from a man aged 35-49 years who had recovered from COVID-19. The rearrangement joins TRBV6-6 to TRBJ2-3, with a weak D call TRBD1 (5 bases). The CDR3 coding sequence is TGTGCCAGCAGTCGCCCGACAGTTAGCACAGATACGCAGTATTTT. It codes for CASSRPTVSTDTQYF.